Each of the 25 T cell receptor beta chains below was sequenced from the same sample in a study of brain metastases from non-small cell lung cancer. The repertoire was sequenced with immunoSEQ multiplex PCR; TCRdb's copy has only in-frame clones and lacks some. The sample lists about 310 clones, 75% to 90% occurring once. The sequencing sample was made of tumor-adjacent normal tissue. The receptor set was obtained from a donor at least 40 years old with non-small cell lung cancer.

This clone was detected only a few times. The V call is TRBV19, the J call TRBJ1-6; no definite D call. Germline CDR1 and CDR2: LNHDA and SQIVND (reference sequence). The CDR3 totals 17 residues. Trimming removed 6 bases at V and 0 bases at J, with 15 bases between. The CDR3 loop is CASSVVSGSSYNSPLHF. CDR3 coding DNA: TGTGCCAGTAGCGTCGTCAGTGGGAGCTCCTATAATTCACCCCTCCACTTT.

The chain carries TRBV10-2 and TRBJ2-7; D not certain. This CDR3 has 16 residues. CDR1 and CDR2 (germline): WSHSY, SAAADI. V lost 4 bases and J lost 0, with 16 bases in between. The CDR3 DNA is TGCGCCAGCAGTGCTTGGACCAACCTCAACTCCTACGAGCAGTACTTC. Translating gives CASSAWTNLNSYEQYF.

This sequence joins TRBV12-3 or TRBV12-4 and TRBJ2-7; D uncertain. The germline V and J ends were trimmed by 5 bases and 3 bases, with 11 bases remaining between them. CDR3 length equals 13 residues. The CDR3 sequence is CASSNLFGYEQYF. The CDR3 coding sequence is TGTGCCAGCAGTAACTTATTCGGCTACGAGCAGTACTTC.

This rearrangement joins TRBV5-1 to TRBJ2-3; the match to TRBD2 covers 7 bases. CDR1 SGHRS and CDR2 YFSETQ come from the germline V gene. V shed 0 bases, J shed 2 bases, and the junction held 12 bases outside the gene matches. This CDR3 is 18 amino acids long. The CDR3 spells CASSLGLAEGTFTDTQYF. The CDR3 region has the DNA TGCGCCAGCAGCTTGGGGCTAGCGGAAGGAACTTTCACAGATACGCAGTATTTT.

This chain connects TRBV28 to TRBJ2-1, with 8 bases lining up with TRBD2. With 8 bases clipped from V and 4 bases from J, the junction kept 7 bases outside the gene matches. Germline V gene sequence: CDR1 MDHEN, CDR2 SYDVKM. This CDR3 has 14 residues. CDR3 amino acids: CASGTGGDYNEQFF. The CDR3 DNA sequence: TGTGCCAGCGGGACGGGAGGGGATTACAATGAGCAGTTCTTC.

The rearrangement uses TRBV2 and TRBJ1-3; D gene ambiguous. CDR1 is SNHLY, CDR2 FYNNEI, per germline. The CDR3 runs 14 residues. Deletions cut 8 bases from V and 0 bases from J, with 11 bases between. CDR3 protein: CASSGGHSGNTIYF. The CDR3 region has the DNA TGTGCCAGCTCGGGAGGGCACTCTGGAAACACCATATATTTT.

This sequence joins TRBV10-3 and TRBJ2-7; D gene ambiguous. Germline V gene data show CDR1 as ENHRY and CDR2 as SYGVKD. The CDR3 spans 14 residues. Trimming shortened V by 4 bases and J by 2 bases, and 12 bases separated the two germline ends. CDR3 in amino acids: CAISVGALTYEQYF. CDR3 DNA sequence: TGTGCCATCAGTGTTGGAGCCTTGACCTACGAGCAGTACTTC.

V and J are TRBV14 and TRBJ1-2; TRBD1 aligns across 9 bases. Germline V lookup: CDR1 SGHDN, CDR2 FVKESK. V shed 5 bases, J shed 8 bases, and the junction held 6 bases outside the gene matches. There are 13 residues in the CDR3. The CDR3 here is CASSRTGVHGYTF. The CDR3 region has the DNA TGTGCCAGCAGCAGGACAGGGGTTCACGGCTACACCTTC.

This rearrangement joins TRBV3-1 (or the pseudogene TRBV3-2) to TRBJ2-1; weak D call: TRBD2 (7 bases). V shed 3 bases and J shed 7 bases, with 16 bases lying between them. The CDR3 loop spans 15 amino acids. From germline, CDR1 is LGHDT and CDR2 YNNKEL (reference sequence). As DNA, the CDR3 is TGTGCCAGCAGCCAGACGGCGGGGGCCTTTAATGAGCAGTTCTTC. This encodes CASSQTAGAFNEQFF.

Notes on this clone: Its ends do not fully match the called genes, so a read error is possible. V usage is TRBV10-2 and J usage is TRBJ1-4; D is perhaps TRBD1 (5 bases). Germline V gene data show CDR1 as WSHSY and CDR2 as SAAADI. The CDR3 totals 17 residues. This CDR3 is CASSESQGLATNKKLFF. The CDR3 DNA reads TGCGCCAGCAGTGAGTCCCAGGGACTTGCAACTAATAAAAAACTGTTTTTT.

The chain couples TRBV5-4 to TRBJ2-3; D perhaps matches TRBD2 (6 bases). V lost 5 bases to trimming and J lost 4 bases, with 11 bases between them. Germline values: CDR1 SGHNT, CDR2 YYREEE (reference sequence). The CDR3 has 13 amino acids. The CDR3 sequence is CASREGVADTQYF. The CDR3 DNA is TGTGCCAGCAGGGAGGGTGTTGCAGATACGCAGTATTTT.

The V call is TRBV28, the J call TRBJ2-2, with 8 bases matching TRBD2. The CDR3 runs 18 residues. V lost 1 base, J lost 9 bases, and 16 bases stayed unmatched. CDR1 and CDR2 from the germline V gene are MDHEN and SYDVKM. This CDR3 is CASSLFQGLTGGPRELFF. CDR3 bases: TGTGCCAGCAGTTTATTTCAGGGCCTAACGGGAGGGCCTCGGGAGCTGTTTTTT.

V usage is TRBV29-1 and J usage is TRBJ2-5, with D possibly matching TRBD1 (5 bases). The CDR3 runs to 14 residues. V dropped 5 bases and J dropped 5 bases, with 18 bases sitting between them. Germline-derived CDR1 and CDR2 are SQVTM and ANQGSEA. This CDR3 is CSVCPSQVRETQYF. The CDR3 DNA sequence: TGCAGCGTTTGCCCTTCACAGGTTCGGGAGACCCAGTACTTC.

J is TRBJ2-5 and V is TRBV5-1, with TRBD1 matching over 8 bases. Trimming took 3 bases from V and 2 from J; bases not matched to a gene: 6. Germline V gene lookup returns CDR1 SGHRS and CDR2 YFSETQ. This CDR3 spans 15 amino acids. The CDR3 sequence is CASSSQGEEQETQYF. The DNA for the CDR3 is TGCGCCAGCAGCTCACAGGGGGAAGAGCAAGAGACCCAGTACTTC.

This clone is a singleton in its sample. This chain links TRBV20-1 with TRBJ1-2; TRBD1 matches 7 bases. With 5 bases clipped from V and 4 bases from J, the junction kept 1 base outside the gene matches. Germline lookup yields CDR1 DFQATT and CDR2 SNEGSKA (reference sequence). This CDR3 spans 11 amino acids. CDR3 nucleotides: TGCAGTGCTGACAGGGCCTATGGCTACACCTTC. Protein product: CSADRAYGYTF.

The V call is TRBV4-2, the J call TRBJ2-3; no definite D call. The CDR3 sequence is 16 residues long. The germline V gene has CDR1 LGHNA and CDR2 YNFKEQ. Trimming removed 0 bases from V and 0 bases from J, with 10 bases in between. The CDR3 DNA sequence: TGTGCCAGCAGCCAAGATCCAGTACCTAGCACAGATACGCAGTATTTT. It yields the protein CASSQDPVPSTDTQYF.

The rearrangement uses TRBV7-3 and TRBJ2-7; D might be TRBD2 (5 bases). Trimming removed 5 bases from V and 5 bases from J, with 13 bases in between. Per germline, CDR1 SGHTA and CDR2 FQGTGA. The CDR3 is 13 residues long. Written as DNA, the CDR3 is TGTGCCAGCAGCCAGGACCCTAGCCACGAGCAGTACTTC. The encoded protein is CASSQDPSHEQYF.

The chain combines TRBV18 with TRBJ2-7; TRBD1 might be the D (5 bases). Per germline, CDR1 KGHSH and CDR2 LQKENI. Between the trimmed V and J ends, which lost 3 bases and 3 bases, there was a span of 15 bases. The CDR3 sequence is 15 residues long. CDR3 in amino acids: CASSPTSDTDYEQYF. The CDR3 DNA is TGTGCCAGCTCACCCACTTCGGACACCGACTACGAGCAGTACTTC.

The chain couples TRBV6-2 or TRBV6-3 to TRBJ2-7; no definite D call. The CDR3 extends over 12 amino acids. V was shortened by 4 bases and J by 6 bases, with 10 bases between the two germline ends. Germline V gene data show CDR1 as MNHEY and CDR2 as SVGEGT. The CDR3: CASSSRRGEQYF. The CDR3 bases are TGTGCCAGCAGTTCGCGGCGCGGCGAGCAGTACTTC.

The chain recombines TRBV7-9 with TRBJ2-7; possibly TRBD1 for D (5 bases). Per the germline V gene, CDR1 is SEHNR and CDR2 is FQNEAQ (reference sequence). This CDR3 region has 15 residues. The ends were cut back, 5 bases at V and 9 bases at J, with 23 bases in the middle. CDR3 nucleotides: TGTGCCAGCAGCCCGGGCGACAGCAGGAGCCTAGGGCAGTACTTC. This encodes CASSPGDSRSLGQYF.

This chain connects TRBV6-5 to TRBJ2-2; the D is unclear. Germline V gene lookup returns CDR1 MNHEY and CDR2 SVGAGI. The V gene lost 9 bases and the J gene lost 0 bases, with 11 bases spanning the gap. This CDR3 is 14 amino acids long. In nucleotides, the CDR3 is TGTGCCAGTCGATTCAACGCGAACACCGGGGAGCTGTTTTTT. Translated: CASRFNANTGELFF.

The J gene is TRBJ2-7, the V gene TRBV2; a possible D gene is TRBD2 (6 bases). V lost 2 bases and J 7 bases, leaving 9 bases between the germline ends. This CDR3 is built from 12 residues. The germline CDR1 and CDR2 sequences are SNHLY and FYNNEI. In DNA form, the CDR3 reads TGTGCCAGCAGTGAAAGAAGCGGGGAGCAGTACTTC. Translation: CASSERSGEQYF.

This clone was observed a few times. The rearrangement links TRBV6-2 or TRBV6-3 to TRBJ1-2, with 8 bases aligning to TRBD1. The CDR3 is 16 amino acids. CDR1 is MNHEY and CDR2 is SVGEGT in the germline V gene. V dropped 2 bases and J dropped 6; count of bases not matched to a gene: 11. The CDR3: CASSYLPIDRGDGYTF. The CDR3 DNA is TGTGCCAGCAGTTACCTCCCGATTGACAGGGGAGATGGCTACACCTTC.

This clone was counted a few times. The chain combines TRBV28 with TRBJ1-1; D may be TRBD1 (5 bases). Germline V gene data show CDR1 as MDHEN and CDR2 as SYDVKM. This CDR3 contains 14 residues. V lost 4 bases, J lost 5 bases, and 14 bases lay in between. CDR3 coding DNA: TGTGCCAGCAGTTCCCGGGGGGAGGGGACTGAAGCTTTCTTT. Protein: CASSSRGEGTEAFF.

The chain carries TRBV18 and TRBJ1-2, with D maybe TRBD1 (6 bases). This CDR3 has 15 amino acids. Between the trimmed V and J ends, which lost 6 bases and 8 bases, there was a span of 22 bases. Germline-derived CDR1 and CDR2 are KGHSH and LQKENI. The CDR3 loop reads CASSLEQGTGDGYTF. CDR3 DNA: TGTGCCAGCTCCCTAGAACAGGGTACTGGGGACGGCTACACCTTC.